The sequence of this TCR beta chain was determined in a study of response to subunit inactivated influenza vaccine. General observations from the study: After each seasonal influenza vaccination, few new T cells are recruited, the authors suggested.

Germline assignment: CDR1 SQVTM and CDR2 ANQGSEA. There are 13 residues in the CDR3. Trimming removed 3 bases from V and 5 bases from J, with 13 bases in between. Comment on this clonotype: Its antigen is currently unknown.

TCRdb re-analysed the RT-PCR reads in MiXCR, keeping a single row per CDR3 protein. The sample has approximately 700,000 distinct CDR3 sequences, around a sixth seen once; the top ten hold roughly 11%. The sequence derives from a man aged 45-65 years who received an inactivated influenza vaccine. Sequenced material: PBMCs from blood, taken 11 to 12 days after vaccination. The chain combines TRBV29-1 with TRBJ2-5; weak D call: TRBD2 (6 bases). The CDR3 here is CSVEATSGETQYF. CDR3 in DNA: TGCAGCGTTGAGGCGACGAGCGGGGAGACCCAGTACTTC. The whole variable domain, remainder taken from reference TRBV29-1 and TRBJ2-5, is SAVISQKPSRDICQRGTSLTIQCQVDSQVTMMFWYRQQPGQSLTLIATANQGSEATYESGFVIDKFPISRPNLTFSTLTVSNMSPEDSSIYLCSVEATSGETQYFGPGTRLLVL.